This T cell receptor beta chain came from a study of patients and donors after allogeneic stem cell transplantation. TCRdb reanalysed the RT-PCR reads using MiXCR and keeps one entry per CDR3 protein. Of roughly 960,000 distinct CDR3 sequences detected, more than 15% appear once; the ten largest clones hold 6%. Germline CDR1 and CDR2: MGHDK and SYGVNS. Deletions cut 11 bases from V and 4 bases from J, with 20 bases between. The CDR3 has 14 residues. This clonotype has just a few counts. Specimen: blood, either unsorted or a sorted T cell fraction (not recorded which). V gene TRBV25-1 combines with J gene TRBJ1-1, with D perhaps matching TRBD1 (5 bases). This clonotype originated in a human donor who was either an allogeneic HSCT recipient or a stem cell or donor lymphocyte infusion donor (not recorded which). It is not recorded whose cells these are; they may come from a transplant donor. In nucleotides, the CDR3 is TGTGCCTCTACAGCGAGGGGCCGTGTCACTGAAGCTTTCTTT. Translated: CASTARGRVTEAFF. The complete variable domain, with remaining parts taken from reference TRBV25-1 and TRBJ1-1, reads EADIYQTPRYLVIGTGKKITLECSQTMGHDKMYWYQQDPGMELHLIHYSYGVNSTEKGDLSSESTVSRIRTEHFPLTLESARPSHTSQYLCASTARGRVTEAFFGQGTRLTVV.